The clone carrying this TCR beta chain was observed many times. Its cognate antigen is unknown. TCRdb passed the reads through MiXCR, listing each CDR3 protein once. The repertoire holds approximately 500,000 distinct CDR3 sequences, with approximately 17% as singletons. J was trimmed by 8 bases and V by 5 bases; bases with no gene match: 8. Germline V gene data show CDR1 as SGHVS and CDR2 as FQNEAQ. CDR3 size: 13 residues. The record originates from a study of T cell repertoires in cytomegalovirus infection. For the study at large: It was the public TCR beta signatures that indicated both CMV infection and matching HLA type.

Study observations and caveats: Identification of carriers of CMV plus the relevant HLA was performed using cumulative public TCR beta family frequency. Clonotype analysis showed dominance of the ex vivo response by HLA-C-restricted CMV-specific TCR beta clonotypes.

The TCR comes from a human donor in good health (CMV status not recorded). Some clones in this sample may be carry-over from other donors' samples. Sequencing input: CD8+ T cells from PBMCs. The chain recombines TRBV7-8 with TRBJ1-2, with 7 bases matching TRBD1. The DNA of the CDR3 is TGTGCCAGCAGCACGACAGGGATCGACGGCTACACCTTC. This encodes CASSTTGIDGYTF. Using reference TRBV7-8 and TRBJ1-2 for the parts outside the CDR3, the full variable domain is GAGVSQSPRYKVAKRGQDVALRCDPISGHVSLFWYQQALGQGPEFLTYFQNEAQLDKSGLPSDRFFAERPEGSVSTLKIQRTQQEDSAVYLCASSTTGIDGYTFGSGTRLTVV.